A selection of T cell receptor beta chains follows, all from one sample in a study of identical twins. TCRdb reprocessed the 5' RACE reads via MiXCR and lists one record per CDR3 protein. The sample holds 350,000 to 400,000 distinct CDR3 sequences, 8.5% to 10% seen once. The source material was naive T cells sorted from blood. The receptor source for this set is a woman aged 45-65 years in good health. Each CDR3 is given with its conserved first and last residue. Each record gives: clone size, J gene, V gene, D gene, CDR3 DNA, CDR3 protein. A D gene is named only where the DNA matches it firmly. Size tells how often a clone was seen (once, few, many) or the class of an expanded clone, and some rows leave it out.

few TRBJ2-1 TRBV6-2/TRBV6-3 TRBD2 TGTGCCAGCAGCCCTCGACTAGCGTGGAATGAGCAGTTCTTC CASSPRLAWNEQFF
. TRBJ2-7 TRBV10-2 TRBD2 TGCGCCAGCAGTTTAGCGGGAGGGCCTTTTAATTACGAGCAGTACTTC CASSLAGGPFNYEQYF
many TRBJ1-4 TRBV4-1 . TGCGCCAGCAGCCAAGGCTTGACTAATGAAAAACTGTTTTTT CASSQGLTNEKLFF
. TRBJ2-5 TRBV7-3 . TGTGCCAGCAGCTTAACCCTCGGAGGGACCCAGTACTTC CASSLTLGGTQYF
few TRBJ1-4 TRBV6-1 . TGTGCCAGCAGGGCCGGTCCTGAAAAACTGTTTTTT CASRAGPEKLFF
. TRBJ2-1 TRBV4-1 . TGCGCCAGCAGCCAAGTAAGGGGCGCCTACAATGAGCAGTTCTTC CASSQVRGAYNEQFF
. TRBJ2-3 TRBV5-1 . TGCGCCAGCAGCGCCACGGGGGCAGCTCTAGATACGCAGTATTTT CASSATGAALDTQYF
few TRBJ2-2 TRBV18 TRBD1 TGTGCCAGCTCACCACCGACAGGGGCCGGGGAGCTGTTTTTT CASSPPTGAGELFF
. TRBJ2-1 TRBV12-3/TRBV12-4 . TGTGCCAGCAACATTTGGGGGATCAAACCCGGGAATAATGAGCAGTTCTTC CASNIWGIKPGNNEQFF
few TRBJ1-5 TRBV12-3/TRBV12-4 . TGTGCCAGCAGTTTCGGGACCGTCAATCAGCCCCAGCATTTT CASSFGTVNQPQHF
. TRBJ1-2 TRBV3-1 . TGTGCCAGCAGCCAAGATGAGGGTCTCAGTGGCTACACCTTC CASSQDEGLSGYTF
many TRBJ1-6 TRBV12-3/TRBV12-4 . TGTGCCAGCATCACCGGGACGGCTAATTCACCCCTCCACTTT CASITGTANSPLHF
. TRBJ2-7 TRBV3-1 TRBD2 TGTGCCAGCTCGTCTGGTGGACTAGCGTTCCACGAGCAGTACTTC CASSSGGLAFHEQYF
many TRBJ1-3 TRBV18 . TGTGCCAGCTCGTCCCCGTTAGATTCTGGAAACACCATATATTTT CASSSPLDSGNTIYF
few TRBJ2-5 TRBV19 . TGTGCCAGTAGTATAAGCCAGGTCGGTGGGACCCAGTACTTC CASSISQVGGTQYF
few TRBJ2-5 TRBV7-9 . TGTGCCAGCAGCTTAACACGGTCGTCGCGGTACCAAGAGACCCAGTACTTC CASSLTRSSRYQETQYF
. TRBJ2-3 TRBV6-1 . TGTGCCAGCACCCAAGGGGTCGCCGGAGATACGCAGTATTTT CASTQGVAGDTQYF
. TRBJ2-1 TRBV10-3 . TGTGCCATCAGTGAGTCTGAGTGGTCACAAACCTACAATGAGCAGTTCTTC CAISESEWSQTYNEQFF
few TRBJ2-7 TRBV7-2 TRBD1 TGTGCCAGCAGCCCCACGACAGGGCCTTACGAGCAGTACTTC CASSPTTGPYEQYF
. TRBJ2-1 TRBV29-1 . TGCAGTGGGGCCAGCTCCTACAATGAGCAGTTCTTC CSGASSYNEQFF
. TRBJ2-3 TRBV20-1 . TGCAGTGCTAGAGAGGCCCGGACTAGCACAGATACGCAGTATTTT CSAREARTSTDTQYF
many TRBJ2-4 TRBV5-5 TRBD2 TGTGCCAGCAGCCCGGGACTAGCGGGGGATGTCGAACAGTACTTC CASSPGLAGDVEQYF
few TRBJ2-1 TRBV25-1 . TGTGCCAGCAGTGACGTCGGAGGGGCGTCAGAGTTCTTC CASSDVGGASEFF
few TRBJ1-6 TRBV12-3/TRBV12-4 . TGTGCCAGCAGTTTAGGAGGGTTTTATAATTCACCCCTCCACTTT CASSLGGFYNSPLHF
few TRBJ2-1 TRBV10-3 TRBD2 TGTGCCATCAGGGATACTAGCGGGAGCTACAATGAGCAGTTCTTC CAIRDTSGSYNEQFF
few TRBJ2-2 TRBV27 . TGTGCCAGCAGTCCTGACAGAGCGAACACCGGGGAGCTGTTTTTT CASSPDRANTGELFF
many TRBJ1-5 TRBV27 . TGTGCCAGCAGTCCGCCGGGTCAGCCCCAGCATTTT CASSPPGQPQHF
. TRBJ2-7 TRBV10-3 . TGTGCCATCGGGGACACTTACGAGCAGTACTTC CAIGDTYEQYF
. TRBJ2-1 TRBV5-1 . TGCGCCAGCAGCTTGGGCTCCCACGGGATAAGCTCCTACAATGAGCAGTTCTTC CASSLGSHGISSYNEQFF
few TRBJ2-2 TRBV24-1 . TGTGCCACCAGCCCCACGGGGGGCTATAACACCGGGGAGCTGTTTTTT CATSPTGGYNTGELFF
few TRBJ2-5 TRBV12-3/TRBV12-4 . TGTGCCAGCAGGGCGAGTCAAGAGACCCAGTACTTC CASRASQETQYF
few TRBJ2-3 TRBV2 TRBD2 TGTGCCAGCACGGGGCAGCGGGACGATACGCAGTATTTT CASTGQRDDTQYF
many TRBJ2-4 TRBV15 . TGTGCCACCAGCAGAGGACTTCGGACCATTCAGTACTTC CATSRGLRTIQYF
many TRBJ2-1 TRBV24-1 TRBD1 TGTGCCACCAGCGGCAGGGGGCGATTTTACAATGAGCAGTTCTTC CATSGRGRFYNEQFF
. TRBJ2-3 TRBV2 . TGTGCCAGCATGTGGGGGACCAGCACAGATACGCAGTATTTT CASMWGTSTDTQYF